These 22 T cell receptor beta chains share one sample of origin, sequenced in a study of PD-L1 blockade in urothelial cancer (dated by TCRdb to about 2017). Libraries were prepared through the immunoSEQ multiplex PCR assay. TCRdb re-hosts the immuneACCESS table, in-frame sequences only. Its copies lack some clones; in the studies checked, an unresolved V gene accounts for under half of them, and the cause for the rest is not known. This sample lists approximately 70,000 clones; about 89% were detected once. Less than 4% of the sample lies in the top ten. This material consisted of PBMCs, taken around atezolizumab (anti-PD-L1) treatment. Receptor source: a man in his 60s with urothelial cancer.

The V and J genes are TRBV7-2 and TRBJ2-7, with 7 bases that match TRBD2. The CDR3 is 16 residues long. Germline CDR1 SGHTA, CDR2 FQGNSA. With 3 bases clipped from V and 0 bases from J, the junction kept 8 bases outside the gene matches. The CDR3 nucleotides read TGTGCCAGCAGCTTGGGTGTTGGCGGGAGCTCCTACGAGCAGTACTTC. Protein product: CASSLGVGGSSYEQYF.

The chain combines TRBV18 with TRBJ2-7; D is unclear. The ends were cut back, 3 bases at V and 0 bases at J, with 15 bases in the middle. There are 16 residues in the CDR3. Looked up from germline, CDR1 is KGHSH and CDR2 is LQKENI. CDR3 sequence: CASSPSVLTSSYEQYF. The CDR3, as DNA: TGTGCCAGCTCACCGTCAGTGTTAACAAGCTCCTACGAGCAGTACTTC.

J is TRBJ2-3 and V is TRBV5-1; 10 nucleotides align to TRBD2. This CDR3 spans 16 amino acids. The germline V gene encodes CDR1 SGHRS and CDR2 YFSETQ. The junction had 10 bases not matched to a gene; V was cut back by 5 bases and J by 4 bases. For the CDR3, the DNA is TGCGCCAGCAGTCAGAGGGGCCTAGCGGGAGCAGATACGCAGTATTTT. Encoded protein: CASSQRGLAGADTQYF.

This chain connects TRBV7-9 to TRBJ2-7; 14 bases align to TRBD2. CDR1 is SEHNR, CDR2 FQNEAQ, per germline (reference sequence). Trimming cost V 0 bases and J 4 bases; bases outside gene matches: 5. CDR3 length: 17 amino acids. For the CDR3, the DNA is TGTGCCAGCAGCTTAGCCCCTCGACTAGCGGGAGGGTACGAGCAGTACTTC. This sequence encodes CASSLAPRLAGGYEQYF.

CDR3 residues: CASRLSPRRYEQYF. CDR3 sequence (DNA): TGTGCAAGTCGCTTAAGCCCTAGGCGATACGAGCAGTACTTC. The genes are TRBV12-2 and TRBJ2-7; TRBD2 is taken as the D call from the table, unchecked against the DNA. TRBV12-2 is a listed pseudogene. The CDR3 length is 14 residues.

The V call is TRBV10-3, the J call TRBJ2-5; D is perhaps TRBD2 (5 bases). CDR3 length equals 14 residues. Looked up from germline, CDR1 is ENHRY and CDR2 is SYGVKD. V was pared by 4 bases and J by 5 bases, with 14 bases between. Here the CDR3 reads CAISGGSAVETQYF. The DNA of the CDR3 is TGTGCCATCAGTGGGGGTAGCGCGGTGGAGACCCAGTACTTC.

The chain recombines TRBV4-1 with TRBJ2-2; TRBD2 aligns across 9 bases. Trimming at V came to 1 base and at J to 8 bases, leaving 8 bases not matched to a gene. The CDR3 covers 16 residues. Germline V gene sequence: CDR1 MGHRA, CDR2 YSYEKL. The CDR3 reads CASSQGVSGGSGELFF. CDR3 bases: TGCGCCAGCAGCCAAGGAGTTAGCGGGGGATCAGGGGAGCTGTTTTTT.

This clone was seen a few times. The chain joins TRBV19 to TRBJ2-4; 7 nucleotides agree with TRBD1. This CDR3 comprises 15 residues. The germline gives CDR1 LNHDA, CDR2 SQIVND (reference sequence). In nucleotides, the CDR3 is TGTGCAGTCCGGGAACAGGGGTCAGGCAAAAACATTCAGTACTTC. Encoded protein: CAVREQGSGKNIQYF.

The table lists this clone with a few counts. The chain is built from TRBV29-1 and TRBJ1-1; no reliable D call. Germline loops: CDR1 SQVTM, CDR2 ANQGSEA. The ends were cut back, 3 bases at V and 6 bases at J, with 8 bases in the middle. This CDR3 comprises 11 residues. The chain's CDR3 is CSVDTSPEAFF. CDR3 DNA: TGCAGCGTTGATACGAGTCCTGAAGCTTTCTTT.

This clone was detected only once. V and J are TRBV28 and TRBJ2-7; TRBD2 matches 7 bases. Germline CDR1 MDHEN, CDR2 SYDVKM. This CDR3 spans 16 amino acids. J gave up 4 bases and V 7 bases, and 16 bases lay outside the gene matches. The CDR3 DNA is TGTGCCAGCACCACCGGGGGGAAAGGGAATAGGTACGAGCAGTACTTC. Its translation: CASTTGGKGNRYEQYF.

The V call is TRBV4-1, the J call TRBJ1-4, with a possible D match to TRBD1 (5 bases). The CDR3 is made up of 12 amino acids. Between the trimmed V and J ends, which lost 6 bases and 11 bases, there was a span of 13 bases. Germline CDR1 and CDR2: MGHRA and YSYEKL. CDR3: CASSRDRNKLFF. The CDR3 DNA is TGCGCCAGCAGTCGAGACAGAAACAAACTGTTTTTT.

In its sample, this clone was seen once. This chain connects TRBV15 to TRBJ1-1; the D gene is possibly TRBD1 (5 bases). Trimming cost V 0 bases and J 1 base, with 18 bases left between them. The CDR3 contains 18 residues. CDR1 is LNHNV, CDR2 YYDKDF, per germline (reference sequence). The CDR3 DNA sequence: TGTGCCACCAGCAGAGACTCGATCGGGGGGGGTTCGAACACTGAAGCTTTCTTT. The encoded protein is CATSRDSIGGGSNTEAFF. The whole variable domain, filled in from reference TRBV15 and TRBJ1-1, reads DAMVIQNPRYQVTQFGKPVTLSCSQTLNHNVMYWYQQKSSQAPKLLFHYYDKDFNNEADTPDNFQSRRPNTSFCFLDIRSPGLGDTAMYLCATSRDSIGGGSNTEAFFGQGTRLTVV.

Only one count was recorded for this clone. The V and J genes are TRBV7-2 and TRBJ2-7, with D possibly TRBD2 on 6 matching bases. This CDR3 comprises 15 residues. Trimming shortened V by 1 base and J by 0 bases, and 10 bases separated the two germline ends. Looked up from germline, CDR1 is SGHTA and CDR2 is FQGNSA. The DNA of the CDR3 is TGTGCCAGCAGCTTAGACCGGGGGTACTCCTACGAGCAGTACTTC. Protein sequence: CASSLDRGYSYEQYF.

The chain couples TRBV30 to TRBJ2-7; D remains ambiguous. The length of the CDR3 is 12 residues. Germline V gene lookup returns CDR1 GTSNPN and CDR2 SVGIG (reference sequence). Trimming stripped 0 bases from V and 2 bases from J, with 5 bases between. The CDR3 loop is CAWSVGPYEQYF. CDR3 nucleotides: TGTGCCTGGAGTGTGGGCCCCTACGAGCAGTACTTC.

This clone was detected once. The DNA for the CDR3 is TGTGCCAGCAGCCTGGGACTAGCGGGACCGAACACCGGGGAGCTGTTTTTT. This sequence encodes CASSLGLAGPNTGELFF. The V gene is TRBV5-6, the J gene TRBJ2-2, with TRBD2 identical over 13 bases. The V segment lost 4 bases and the J segment 0 bases; nucleotides outside the gene matches: 3. CDR1 and CDR2 from the germline V gene are SGHDT and YYEEEE. This CDR3 has 17 residues. Full variable domain (missing parts from reference TRBV5-6 and TRBJ2-2): DAGVTQSPTHLIKTRGQQVTLRCSPKSGHDTVSWYQQALGQGPQFIFQYYEEEERQRGNFPDRFSGHQFPNYSSELNVNALLLGDSALYLCASSLGLAGPNTGELFFGEGSRLTVL.

The chain links TRBV5-1 to TRBJ1-1; D gene unclear. V was shortened by 7 bases and J by 0 bases, with 13 bases between the two germline ends. The germline V gene encodes CDR1 SGHRS and CDR2 YFSETQ. The CDR3 is made up of 14 amino acids. The CDR3 region has the DNA TGCGCCAGCCGACCGACTGGATTGAACACTGAAGCTTTCTTT. Its translation: CASRPTGLNTEAFF.

The CDR3 spells CAISAHGTGATLSESGELFF. CDR3 DNA: TGTGCCATCAGTGCGCATGGGACAGGGGCCACCCTATCGGAGTCCGGGGAGCTGTTTTTT. The chain combines TRBV10-3 with TRBJ2-2, with TRBD1 identical over 10 bases. The CDR3 runs 20 residues. Germline V CDR1 and CDR2: ENHRY, SYGVKD. V dropped 4 bases and J dropped 6; count of bases not matched to a gene: 20.

This chain links TRBV6-1 with TRBJ1-3, with TRBD1 identical over 7 bases. The V and J ends lost 2 bases and 0 bases, in that order; junction bases with no gene match: 7. The CDR3 has 17 residues. Germline V lookup: CDR1 MNHNS, CDR2 SASEGT. The CDR3 loop reads CASSEYRGRRSGNTIYF. The CDR3 region has the DNA TGTGCCAGCAGTGAATACAGGGGTAGACGCTCTGGAAACACCATATATTTT.

The chain is built from TRBV28 and TRBJ1-2; TRBD1 aligns across 8 bases. The CDR3 extends over 12 amino acids. Germline CDR1 and CDR2: MDHEN and SYDVKM. Germline trimming cut 8 bases from V and 6 bases from J; bases unmatched to any gene: 5. CDR3 sequence: CASSTGVDGYTF. CDR3 nucleotide sequence: TGTGCCAGCTCGACAGGGGTTGATGGCTACACCTTC.

The chain recombines TRBV6-6 with TRBJ1-5; D unclear. The V gene lost 3 bases and the J gene lost 1 base, with 7 bases spanning the gap. The CDR3 runs 14 residues. Germline V gene data show CDR1 as MNHNY and CDR2 as SVGAGI (reference sequence). The CDR3 spells CASSYAQSNQPQHF. The DNA for the CDR3 is TGTGCCAGCAGTTATGCACAGAGCAATCAGCCCCAGCATTTT.

The rearrangement links TRBV28 to TRBJ1-1, with TRBD1 matching over 10 bases. The CDR3 runs 15 residues. The junction had 4 bases not matched to a gene; V was cut back by 5 bases and J by 1 base. Germline V gives CDR1 MDHEN, CDR2 SYDVKM. The CDR3 region has the DNA TGTGCCAGCAGTCCTTGGGACAGGGGGAACACTGAAGCTTTCTTT. This gives the protein CASSPWDRGNTEAFF. Filled out from reference TRBV28 and TRBJ1-1, the complete variable domain reads DVKVTQSSRYLVKRTGEKVFLECVQDMDHENMFWYRQDPGLGLRLIYFSYDVKMKEKGDIPEGYSVSREKKERFSLILESASTNQTSMYLCASSPWDRGNTEAFFGQGTRLTVV.

The V and J genes are TRBV27 and TRBJ1-4, with TRBD1 as a possible D gene (5 bases). This CDR3 region has 12 residues. Germline V gene lookup returns CDR1 MNHEY and CDR2 SMNVEV (reference sequence). Between the trimmed V and J ends, which lost 0 bases and 13 bases, there was a span of 9 bases. In nucleotides, the CDR3 is TGTGCCAGCAGTTTATCCGGGGGGATACTGTTTTTT. It yields the protein CASSLSGGILFF.